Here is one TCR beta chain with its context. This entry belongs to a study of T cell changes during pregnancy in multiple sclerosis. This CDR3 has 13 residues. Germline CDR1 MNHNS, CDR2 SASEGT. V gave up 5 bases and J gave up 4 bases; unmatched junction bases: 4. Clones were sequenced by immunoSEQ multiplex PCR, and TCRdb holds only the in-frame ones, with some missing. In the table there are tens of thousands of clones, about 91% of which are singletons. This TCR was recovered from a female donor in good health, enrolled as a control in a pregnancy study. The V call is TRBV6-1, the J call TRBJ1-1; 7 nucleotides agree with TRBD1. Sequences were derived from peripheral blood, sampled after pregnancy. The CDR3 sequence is CASSSNRGTEAFF. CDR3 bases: TGTGCCAGCAGTAGTAACAGGGGCACTGAAGCTTTCTTT.